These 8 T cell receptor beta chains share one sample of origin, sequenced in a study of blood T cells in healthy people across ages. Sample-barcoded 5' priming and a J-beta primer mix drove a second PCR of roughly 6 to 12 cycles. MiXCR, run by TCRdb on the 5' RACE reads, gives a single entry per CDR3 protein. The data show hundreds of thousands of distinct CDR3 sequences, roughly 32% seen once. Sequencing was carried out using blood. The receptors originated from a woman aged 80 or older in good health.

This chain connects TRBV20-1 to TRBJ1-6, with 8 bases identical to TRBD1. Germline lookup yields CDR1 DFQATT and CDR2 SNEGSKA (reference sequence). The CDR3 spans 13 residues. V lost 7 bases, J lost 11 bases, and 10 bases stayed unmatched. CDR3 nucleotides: TGCAGTGTGTGGGCAGGGGGCAGTCCACCCCTCCACTTT. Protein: CSVWAGGSPPLHF.

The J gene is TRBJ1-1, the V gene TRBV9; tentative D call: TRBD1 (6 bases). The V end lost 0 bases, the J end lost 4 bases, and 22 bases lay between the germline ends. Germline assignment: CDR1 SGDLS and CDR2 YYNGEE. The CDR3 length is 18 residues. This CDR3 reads CASSVDSGGGPRGTEAFF. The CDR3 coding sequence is TGTGCCAGCAGCGTAGACTCGGGTGGGGGCCCCAGAGGCACTGAAGCTTTCTTT.

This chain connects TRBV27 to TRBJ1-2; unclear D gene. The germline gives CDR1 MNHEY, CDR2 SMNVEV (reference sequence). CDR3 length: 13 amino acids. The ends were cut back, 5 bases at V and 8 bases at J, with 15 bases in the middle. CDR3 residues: CASSPRAGRGYTF. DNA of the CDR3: TGTGCCAGCAGTCCGAGGGCAGGTCGAGGCTACACCTTC.

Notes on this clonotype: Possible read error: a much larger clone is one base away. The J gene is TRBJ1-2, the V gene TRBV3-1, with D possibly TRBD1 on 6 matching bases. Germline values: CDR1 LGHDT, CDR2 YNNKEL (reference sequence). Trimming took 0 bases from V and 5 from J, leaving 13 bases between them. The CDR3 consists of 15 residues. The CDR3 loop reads CASSQEQGSGYGYTF. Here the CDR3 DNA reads TGTGCCAGCAGCCAAGAGCAGGGGTCGGGTTATGGCTACACCTTC.

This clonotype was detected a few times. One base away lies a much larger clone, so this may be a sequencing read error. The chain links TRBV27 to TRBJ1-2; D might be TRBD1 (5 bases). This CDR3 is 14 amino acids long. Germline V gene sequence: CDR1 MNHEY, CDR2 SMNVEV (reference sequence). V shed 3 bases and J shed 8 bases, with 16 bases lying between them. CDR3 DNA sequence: TGTGCCAGCAGTTTGAGGGGCGCTTGGCGGGGCTACACCTTC. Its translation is CASSLRGAWRGYTF.

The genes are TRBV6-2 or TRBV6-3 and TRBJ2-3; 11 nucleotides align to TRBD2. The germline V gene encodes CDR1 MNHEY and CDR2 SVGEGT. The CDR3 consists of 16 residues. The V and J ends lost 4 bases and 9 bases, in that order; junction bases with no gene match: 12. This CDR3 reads CASSSLAGGLRWTQYF. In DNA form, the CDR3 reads TGTGCCAGCAGTTCCCTAGCGGGGGGTTTGAGATGGACGCAGTATTTT.

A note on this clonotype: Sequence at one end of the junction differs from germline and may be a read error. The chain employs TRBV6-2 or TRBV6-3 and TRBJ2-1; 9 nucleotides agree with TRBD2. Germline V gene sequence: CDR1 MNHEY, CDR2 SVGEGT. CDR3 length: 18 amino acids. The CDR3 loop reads CTSRSTTQRGLAKYEQFF. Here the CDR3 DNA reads TGTACCAGCAGATCAACCACCCAGCGAGGACTAGCGAAATACGAGCAGTTCTTC.

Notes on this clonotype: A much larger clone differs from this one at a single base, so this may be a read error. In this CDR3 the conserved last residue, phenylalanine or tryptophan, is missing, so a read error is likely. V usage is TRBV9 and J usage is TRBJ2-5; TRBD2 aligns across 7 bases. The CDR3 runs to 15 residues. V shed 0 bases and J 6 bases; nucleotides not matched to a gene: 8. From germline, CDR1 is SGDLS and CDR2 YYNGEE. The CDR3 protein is CASSVGGGLLQTQYY. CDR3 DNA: TGTGCCAGCAGCGTAGGGGGGGGTCTCCTACAGACCCAGTACTAC.